These 10 T cell receptor beta chains share one sample of origin, sequenced in a study of graft-versus-host responses after intestinal transplantation. Intraepithelial plus lamina propria lymphocytes were released by processing graft tissue. Generated by immunoSEQ multiplex PCR, the TCRdb table keeps only in-frame clones and is missing some. This table holds some 15,000 clones, roughly three quarters found once. The specimen was ileum tissue, collected around 470 days after intestinal transplant. Source of these receptors: a human patient who received an intestinal transplant, so some T cells may come from the graft donor.

The chain combines TRBV6-5 with TRBJ1-1; no definite D call. The germline CDR1 and CDR2 sequences are MNHEY and SVGAGI. With 7 bases removed from V and 3 bases from J, the gap between germline ends came to 12 bases. The CDR3 loop spans 13 amino acids. The CDR3: CASKLIGDTEAFF. CDR3 sequence (DNA): TGTGCCAGCAAACTCATTGGGGACACTGAAGCTTTCTTT.

This chain joins TRBV6-5 and TRBJ1-2; possibly TRBD1 for D (5 bases). With 6 bases removed from V and 3 bases from J, the gap between germline ends came to 14 bases. The CDR3 is 14 residues long. Germline-derived CDR1 and CDR2 are MNHEY and SVGAGI. This CDR3 reads CASRTGGADYGYTF. The CDR3 region has the DNA TGTGCCAGCAGAACGGGGGGAGCCGACTATGGCTACACCTTC.

The chain recombines TRBV2 with TRBJ2-1; the D call may be TRBD1 or TRBD2 (5 bases each). The V end lost 7 bases, the J end lost 8 bases, and 15 bases lay between the germline ends. This CDR3 spans 13 amino acids. Germline V gene sequence: CDR1 SNHLY, CDR2 FYNNEI. DNA for the CDR3: TGTGCCAGCATTATTTTCGGGGCTCATGAGCAGTTCTTC. This translates into CASIIFGAHEQFF.

This chain joins TRBV30 and TRBJ1-2, with D possibly TRBD1 on 5 matching bases. Looked up from germline, CDR1 is GTSNPN and CDR2 is SVGIG (reference sequence). Trimming took 6 bases from V and 4 from J, leaving 12 bases between them. The CDR3 runs 12 residues. As DNA, the CDR3 is TGTGCCTGCCCAGGGATCGGCTATGGCTACACCTTC. It encodes CACPGIGYGYTF.

This clone was seen more than once but under ten times. The gene calls are TRBV9 and TRBJ2-7; tentatively, D is TRBD2 (6 bases). CDR1 is SGDLS, CDR2 YYNGEE, per germline. Trimming shortened V by 4 bases and J by 4 bases, and 15 bases separated the two germline ends. The CDR3 consists of 14 residues. CDR3 region: CASSPWGDPYEQYF. As DNA, the CDR3 is TGTGCCAGCAGCCCATGGGGGGACCCATACGAGCAGTACTTC.

V and J are TRBV6-5 and TRBJ1-1; D unclear. Trimming pared 8 bases from V and 0 bases from J, leaving 16 bases between. This CDR3 contains 15 residues. The germline CDR1 and CDR2 sequences are MNHEY and SVGAGI. The CDR3, as DNA: TGTGCCAGCCCAACAGCGCTACTCATGAACACTGAAGCTTTCTTT. Protein product: CASPTALLMNTEAFF.

The V call is TRBV28, the J call TRBJ1-6; D call uncertain. Germline CDR1 MDHEN, CDR2 SYDVKM. Trimming pared 3 bases from V and 0 bases from J, leaving 9 bases between. The CDR3 contains 16 residues. The CDR3 DNA reads TGTGCCAGCAGTTTCCAGGAAAGCTCCTATAATTCACCCCTCCACTTT. It specifies CASSFQESSYNSPLHF.

The chain combines TRBV6-5 with TRBJ2-7; no reliable D call. Trimming removed 0 bases from V and 7 bases from J, with 4 bases in between. The CDR3 sequence is 11 residues long. Germline CDR1 is MNHEY and CDR2 is SVGAGI. This CDR3 is CASSYSHEQYF. DNA of the CDR3: TGTGCCAGCAGTTACTCTCATGAGCAGTACTTC.

V gene TRBV6-5 combines with J gene TRBJ2-1; TRBD1 agrees at 7 bases. Germline CDR1 and CDR2: MNHEY and SVGAGI. This CDR3 contains 14 residues. J gave up 3 bases and V 6 bases, and 5 bases lay outside the gene matches. The CDR3: CASSTGTDYNEQFF. In DNA form, the CDR3 reads TGTGCCAGCAGCACCGGGACAGACTACAATGAGCAGTTCTTC.

The chain employs TRBV27 and TRBJ1-5, with D possibly matching TRBD1 (6 bases). CDR1 and CDR2 from the germline V gene are MNHEY and SMNVEV (reference sequence). CDR3 size: 12 residues. Trimming removed 6 bases at V and 6 bases at J, with 9 bases between. CDR3 region: CASSLGGQPQHF. In DNA, the CDR3 is TGTGCCAGCAGCCTAGGGGGTCAGCCCCAGCATTTT.